This passage covers 32 T cell receptor beta chains from one sample sequenced in a study of T-cell reconstitution after alpha-beta-depleted transplantation in children. Preparation of the TCRbeta library was carried out with unique molecular identifiers. TCRdb re-called the PCR reads through MiXCR, storing one row per CDR3 protein. The sample lists around 960,000 distinct CDR3 sequences; under 30% were seen once. Sequencing was performed on PBMCs, mostly from graft donor cells, taken 360 days after TCRalphabeta/CD19-depleted stem cell transplant. Receptors were obtained from a boy younger than two who had a stem cell transplant for SCID, so the T cells may come from the graft donor.

The rearrangement uses TRBV20-1 and TRBJ2-1; D may be TRBD2 (7 bases). The germline gives CDR1 DFQATT, CDR2 SNEGSKA (reference sequence). The V end was cut by 6 bases, the J end by 6 bases, with 15 bases between. CDR3 length equals 13 residues. Here the CDR3 DNA reads TGCAGTGCGTGGGGGGGCCGGAGCAATGAGCAGTTCTTC. Its translation is CSAWGGRSNEQFF.

This chain links TRBV18 with TRBJ1-3; perhaps TRBD1 as D (5 bases). With 6 bases removed from V and 0 bases from J, the gap between germline ends came to 18 bases. Germline V gene data show CDR1 as KGHSH and CDR2 as LQKENI. The CDR3 runs to 17 residues. The CDR3 sequence is CASSDQLGQNSGNTIYF. As DNA, the CDR3 is TGTGCCAGCTCCGATCAGCTGGGGCAAAACTCTGGAAACACCATATATTTT.

This clonotype was picked up a small number of times. The V gene is TRBV7-8, the J gene TRBJ1-1; 10 bases line up with TRBD1. Losses at the gene ends were 5 bases for V and 7 bases for J; bases not matched to a gene: 13. The CDR3 covers 16 residues. CDR1 is SGHVS and CDR2 is FQNEAQ in the germline V gene. CDR3 loop: CASSPYGDRGFNEAFF. The CDR3 bases are TGTGCCAGCAGCCCTTACGGGGACAGGGGATTCAATGAAGCTTTCTTT.

The chain employs TRBV5-6 and TRBJ2-2; 7 nucleotides align to TRBD1. The CDR3 is 16 residues long. After removal of 4 bases from V and 6 bases from J, the junction contained 12 bases not matched to a gene. Germline CDR1 and CDR2: SGHDT and YYEEEE. CDR3 nucleotides: TGTGCCAGCAGCCTTCCCTACAGGGGTGTGGCCGGGGAGCTGTTTTTT. This translates into CASSLPYRGVAGELFF.

This clonotype turned up a few times. The rearrangement links TRBV5-1 to TRBJ2-1; tentatively, D is TRBD1 or TRBD2 (5 bases each). The CDR3 contains 15 residues. V was pared by 4 bases and J by 9 bases, with 20 bases between. Germline V gene data show CDR1 as SGHRS and CDR2 as YFSETQ. Written as DNA, the CDR3 is TGCGCCAGCAGCGCCCGGGGCCCCGGGGTTGGTGAGCAGTTCTTC. This codes for CASSARGPGVGEQFF.

The rearrangement uses TRBV10-3 and TRBJ2-3; 12 bases agree with TRBD2. The CDR3 totals 15 residues. Germline loops: CDR1 ENHRY, CDR2 SYGVKD. Trimming cost V 11 bases and J 4 bases; bases outside gene matches: 10. This chain's CDR3 is CASNPSGGAADTQYF. The CDR3 DNA reads TGTGCCTCGAACCCTAGCGGGGGGGCCGCAGATACGCAGTATTTT.

The DNA of the CDR3 is TGTGCCAGCAGTTTAGGGGCTAGCGGGGCCGGAGAGACCCAGTACTTC. It encodes CASSLGASGAGETQYF. The J gene is TRBJ2-5, the V gene TRBV12-3 or TRBV12-4; TRBD2 matches at 9 bases. This CDR3 has 16 amino acids. The V segment lost 1 base and the J segment 4 bases; nucleotides outside the gene matches: 7.

This clonotype came up a few times. This sequence joins TRBV5-1 and TRBJ1-4; D not resolved. The CDR3 contains 14 residues. Deletions cut 0 bases from V and 6 bases from J, with 9 bases between. From germline, CDR1 is SGHRS and CDR2 YFSETQ. This CDR3 is CASSLGSVDEKLFF. The CDR3 bases are TGCGCCAGCAGCTTGGGTTCCGTGGATGAAAAACTGTTTTTT.

This chain connects TRBV20-1 to TRBJ2-5; no clear D gene. Per the germline V gene, CDR1 is DFQATT and CDR2 is SNEGSKA (reference sequence). The length of the CDR3 is 13 residues. V was trimmed by 6 bases and J by 4 bases, leaving 15 bases between them. The CDR3 spells CSAKASLGETQYF. CDR3 sequence (DNA): TGCAGTGCCAAAGCCTCTTTGGGAGAGACCCAGTACTTC.

Only a few counts were recorded for this clonotype. The V and J genes are TRBV5-1 and TRBJ2-3; 9 positions agree with TRBD1. This CDR3 is 15 amino acids long. V shed 0 bases, J shed 4 bases, and the junction held 3 bases outside the gene matches. The germline V gene encodes CDR1 SGHRS and CDR2 YFSETQ. CDR3 sequence: CASSLGQGGADTQYF. The DNA for the CDR3 is TGCGCCAGCAGCTTGGGACAGGGGGGAGCAGATACGCAGTATTTT.

Only a few counts were recorded for this clonotype. CDR3 sequence: CSASDPGSYNEQFF. The CDR3 DNA sequence: TGCAGTGCTTCGGACCCAGGCTCCTACAATGAGCAGTTCTTC. The chain uses TRBV20-1 and TRBJ2-1; D remains unclear. CDR3 length equals 14 residues. Germline CDR1 reads DFQATT; CDR2 reads SNEGSKA (reference sequence). Trimming pared 5 bases from V and 0 bases from J, leaving 11 bases between.

This sequence joins TRBV11-2 and TRBJ2-7; 8 nucleotides agree with TRBD1. Trimming took 1 base from V and 0 from J; bases not matched to a gene: 2. The CDR3 has 15 residues. CDR1 SGHAT and CDR2 FQNNGV come from the germline V gene. DNA for the CDR3: TGTGCCAGCAGCTTAGTGGGACAGGCCTCCTACGAGCAGTACTTC. Its protein is CASSLVGQASYEQYF. The full variable domain, its missing parts supplied by reference TRBV11-2 and TRBJ2-7, is EAGVAQSPRYKIIEKRQSVAFWCNPISGHATLYWYQQILGQGPKLLIQFQNNGVVDDSQLPKDRFSAERLKGVDSTLKIQPAKLEDSAVYLCASSLVGQASYEQYFGPGTRLTVT.

This clonotype occurred a few times. This chain uses TRBV2 with TRBJ2-1, with TRBD2 matching 9 bases. Germline V CDR1 and CDR2: SNHLY, FYNNEI. The junction had 10 bases not matched to a gene; V was cut back by 6 bases and J by 7 bases. The CDR3 loop spans 15 amino acids. CDR3 DNA: TGTGCCAGCAGCGACGAGGGACTAGCTAGGAATGAGCAGTTCTTC. It translates to CASSDEGLARNEQFF.

This clonotype was counted a few times. This chain joins TRBV27 and TRBJ2-1; D unclear. There are 13 residues in the CDR3. Per the germline V gene, CDR1 is MNHEY and CDR2 is SMNVEV (reference sequence). Between the trimmed V and J ends, which lost 2 bases and 6 bases, there was a span of 8 bases. Written as DNA, the CDR3 is TGTGCCAGCAGTTTACAAGGGTCCAATGAGCAGTTCTTC. Its translation: CASSLQGSNEQFF.

This clonotype was found a few times. The CDR3 here is CASSLSPGISGNTIYF. The CDR3 DNA follows: TGTGCCAGCAGTTTAAGCCCAGGGATCTCTGGAAACACCATATATTTT. The rearrangement uses TRBV28 and TRBJ1-3; weak D call: TRBD1 (5 bases). Germline V CDR1 and CDR2: MDHEN, SYDVKM. This CDR3 spans 16 amino acids. Trimming pared 2 bases from V and 0 bases from J, leaving 11 bases between.

This clonotype was seen only a few times. V usage is TRBV4-1 and J usage is TRBJ2-1, with 11 bases fitting TRBD2. The CDR3 runs 17 residues. Germline lookup yields CDR1 MGHRA and CDR2 YSYEKL. Unmatched junction bases numbered 6, after V lost 0 bases and J lost 5 bases. The CDR3 loop reads CASSQEELAGEDNEQFF. CDR3 coding DNA: TGCGCCAGCAGCCAAGAGGAACTAGCGGGGGAGGACAATGAGCAGTTCTTC.

The table lists this clonotype with a few counts. The J gene is TRBJ2-6, the V gene TRBV29-1; D possibly corresponds to TRBD2 (5 bases). Germline V lookup: CDR1 SQVTM, CDR2 ANQGSEA. V lost 6 bases, J lost 11 bases, and 17 bases lay in between. The CDR3 consists of 13 residues. CDR3 sequence reads: CSVKDLSGHVLTF. DNA of the CDR3: TGCAGCGTCAAGGACTTATCCGGACACGTCCTGACTTTC.

The chain's CDR3 is CASCGTPRGELFF. CDR3 DNA: TGTGCCAGCTGTGGGACTCCTAGGGGGGAGCTGTTTTTT. The chain has TRBV2 and TRBJ2-2; D possibly corresponds to TRBD2 (6 bases). The CDR3 sequence is 13 residues long. Germline values: CDR1 SNHLY, CDR2 FYNNEI. Trimming removed 8 bases from V and 8 bases from J, with 15 bases in between.

The chain employs TRBV20-1 and TRBJ2-7; 8 nucleotides align to TRBD1. Germline values: CDR1 DFQATT, CDR2 SNEGSKA (reference sequence). The CDR3 sequence is 13 residues long. With 6 bases clipped from V and 2 bases from J, the junction kept 6 bases outside the gene matches. In nucleotides, the CDR3 is TGCAGTGCGGGATACAGGGGGGCCTACGAGCAGTACTTC. It encodes CSAGYRGAYEQYF.

The chain joins TRBV9 to TRBJ1-2, with a tentative D call TRBD1 (6 bases). The CDR3 is 15 amino acids. V shed 4 bases and J shed 4 bases, with 17 bases lying between them. The germline V gene has CDR1 SGDLS and CDR2 YYNGEE. CDR3 sequence (DNA): TGTGCCAGCAGCTCTGACAGGTCCCCTTTCTATGGCTACACCTTC. Its protein product is CASSSDRSPFYGYTF.

This rearrangement joins TRBV29-1 to TRBJ1-1, with a possible D match to TRBD1 (6 bases). Looked up from germline, CDR1 is SQVTM and CDR2 is ANQGSEA. The V end was cut by 4 bases, the J end by 1 base, with 10 bases between. The CDR3 spans 13 residues. CDR3 region: CSVVGQTNTEAFF. The CDR3 DNA follows: TGCAGCGTTGTTGGACAGACGAACACTGAAGCTTTCTTT. Combining the CDR3 with reference TRBV29-1 and TRBJ1-1 gives the whole variable domain SAVISQKPSRDICQRGTSLTIQCQVDSQVTMMFWYRQQPGQSLTLIATANQGSEATYESGFVIDKFPISRPNLTFSTLTVSNMSPEDSSIYLCSVVGQTNTEAFFGQGTRLTVV.

This clonotype has a handful of counts. V is TRBV29-1 and J is TRBJ2-1; unclear D gene. V gave up 3 bases and J gave up 3 bases, with 12 bases separating them. CDR1 is SQVTM and CDR2 is ANQGSEA in the germline V gene. There are 14 residues in the CDR3. CDR3 sequence: CSVERMEDYNEQFF. The CDR3 DNA reads TGCAGCGTTGAGCGGATGGAAGACTACAATGAGCAGTTCTTC.

This clonotype was recorded a few times. This chain joins TRBV12-3 or TRBV12-4 and TRBJ2-7; D remains ambiguous. The CDR3 spans 12 residues. The germline V and J ends were trimmed by 6 bases and 9 bases, with 15 bases remaining between them. The CDR3 DNA follows: TGTGCCAGCAGCCGAGGACGGCTTGCGCAGTACTTC. Translated, it gives CASSRGRLAQYF.

This clonotype was seen many times. The J gene is TRBJ2-4, the V gene TRBV20-1; D is unclear. The CDR3 covers 14 residues. CDR1 is DFQATT and CDR2 is SNEGSKA in the germline V gene (reference sequence). The V and J ends lost 0 bases and 6 bases respectively, with 12 bases between them. The CDR3 loop reads CSARDWGGANIQYF. The DNA of the CDR3 is TGCAGTGCTAGAGATTGGGGTGGTGCAAACATTCAGTACTTC.

This clonotype appeared a few times. V gene TRBV4-2 combines with J gene TRBJ1-1; 9 bases are shared with TRBD1. The J segment lost 1 base and the V segment lost 0 bases, leaving 3 bases of the junction unmatched. CDR3 size: 16 residues. Germline values: CDR1 LGHNA, CDR2 YNFKEQ. The CDR3 DNA reads as TGTGCCAGCAGCCAAGATCTGGGACAGGGGAACACTGAAGCTTTCTTT. Translating it yields CASSQDLGQGNTEAFF.

This clonotype was detected a few times. The rearrangement joins TRBV3-1 to TRBJ1-2; 7 positions match TRBD1. Germline CDR1 reads LGHDT; CDR2 reads YNNKEL (reference sequence). The CDR3 spans 13 residues. Trimming removed 5 bases from V and 7 bases from J; junction bases left unmatched: 7. CDR3 sequence: CASSRQGVSGYTF. As DNA, the CDR3 is TGTGCCAGCAGCAGACAGGGAGTGTCTGGCTACACCTTC.

This clonotype was recorded a few times. The genes are TRBV20-1 and TRBJ2-7, with D possibly TRBD1 on 5 matching bases. The V gene's germline CDR1 is DFQATT and CDR2 SNEGSKA (reference sequence). V lost 0 bases, J lost 5 bases, and 17 bases lay in between. This CDR3 spans 15 amino acids. The CDR3 DNA reads as TGCAGTGCTAGAGATCAAGGCCCGCTGGGGCACGAGCAGTACTTC. It codes for CSARDQGPLGHEQYF.

This clonotype has only one observation. The chain links TRBV20-1 to TRBJ1-5; D is possibly TRBD1 (5 bases). Germline V CDR1 and CDR2: DFQATT, SNEGSKA (reference sequence). The CDR3 has 15 residues. V was pared by 3 bases and J by 7 bases, with 19 bases between. CDR3 residues: CSARRDPRRGQPQHF. The CDR3, as DNA: TGCAGTGCTAGGAGGGACCCGCGAAGAGGGCAGCCCCAGCATTTT.

This clonotype was counted only a few times. The J gene is TRBJ2-7, the V gene TRBV9; TRBD1 agrees at 7 bases. V gave up 0 bases and J gave up 5 bases; unmatched junction bases: 14. From germline, CDR1 is SGDLS and CDR2 YYNGEE. The CDR3 has 17 amino acids. The CDR3 DNA is TGTGCCAGCAGCGTAGGCTGGGGAGAGACAGGGTTACACGAGCAGTACTTC. Protein product: CASSVGWGETGLHEQYF.

V and J are TRBV7-9 and TRBJ2-5; 7 positions agree with TRBD2. This CDR3 is 14 amino acids long. V trimming: 5 bases; J trimming: 5 bases; junction bases outside the gene matches: 8. Germline assignment: CDR1 SEHNR and CDR2 FQNEAQ (reference sequence). CDR3 residues: CASSTTGGVETQYF. DNA of the CDR3: TGTGCCAGCAGCACGACGGGGGGAGTGGAGACCCAGTACTTC.

This clonotype was picked up a small number of times. This chain joins TRBV5-1 and TRBJ1-2, with 9 bases fitting TRBD1. The germline V gene has CDR1 SGHRS and CDR2 YFSETQ. V lost 0 bases to trimming and J lost 8 bases; unmatched junction nucleotides: 5. The length of the CDR3 is 14 residues. The CDR3 sequence: CASSLADRGEGYTF. As DNA, the CDR3 is TGCGCCAGCAGCTTGGCGGACAGGGGTGAAGGCTACACCTTC.

The chain joins TRBV15 to TRBJ1-1; maybe TRBD1 (6 bases). Germline V gene sequence: CDR1 LNHNV, CDR2 YYDKDF (reference sequence). The ends were cut back, 8 bases at V and 0 bases at J, with 10 bases in the middle. The CDR3 totals 13 residues. The CDR3 DNA sequence: TGTGCCACCGGAGGACAGCTGAACACTGAAGCTTTCTTT. Translated: CATGGQLNTEAFF.